This TCR beta chain emerged from a study of blood T cell repertoires in COVID-19 (TCRdb year 2020). Regarding the complete study: The collaborator samples originated in the United States, Italy and Spain and spanned the acute and convalescent phases of COVID-19. The material from the prospective study consisted of cDNA or gDNA derived from T cells, B-cell-depleted T cells, or PBMCs. Deeply sampled blood TCRbeta repertoires from subjects exposed to, actively infected with, or recovered from COVID-19 were included in the dataset. The repertoires were released in a freely available public database intended as a resource for research on the immune response to SARS-CoV-2. Samples came from the ongoing ImmuneRACE study (first 160 participants) plus 1,254 subjects from 6 global collaborators. A de-identified subject ID, COVID-19 status, age in years and sex were almost always included in the sample metadata. Where available, HLA class I and class II types were taken from metadata supplied by the sample provider and were not determined by assay-based typing. The study at large found these results: Clinical and demographic metadata were provided uncurated, with the amount varying by source and participant.

TCRbeta CDR3 regions were amplified from genomic DNA by means of the immunoSEQ Assay, a bias-controlled multiplex PCR. Concerning the study's data processing: Nucleated cell counts per sample were estimated from amplification of reference gene primers within the assay. To quantify the absolute abundance of each unique TCRbeta CDR3 rearrangement, sequence reads were collapsed and filtered. For each sample, productive Simpson clonality was calculated by taking the square root of Simpson's diversity index across productive rearrangements. In its TCRdb copy, this immuneACCESS table keeps in-frame sequences only and misses some clones. Where compared with another copy, unresolved V genes explain less than half of these, and the others have no known cause. V and J calls and clone size come straight from that table; D and trimming were deduced from the DNA. The sample records 95,000 to 150,000 clones, around 85% of which are singletons. The ten largest account for 3.2% of the sample.

The sample holds one count of this clone. The clone's antigen remains unknown. One base away there is no much larger clone; base qualities are not given. At one collaborating source in Seattle, patients were enrolled during active infection and were followed longitudinally through the course of disease. Collaborating institutions collected whole blood in K2EDTA tubes following their own protocols. For TCRbeta analysis, collaborators shipped samples in one of three forms: frozen whole blood, isolated PBMCs, or DNA extracted from either of those sample types. The germline V gene (reference sequence) gives CDR1 as SGHKS and CDR2 as YYEKEE. V lost 3 bases and J lost 6 bases, and the count of bases not matched to a germline gene is 13. Spanning cysteine to phenylalanine, the CDR3 consists of 17 amino acids. The read is trimmed to its CDR3 DNA, 51 bases read in frame from base 1.

What was sequenced was peripheral blood. The sequence is built from TRBV5-5 and TRBJ2-3; 10 middle bases align to TRBD2. This sequence originates from a woman of 80 years or more with COVID-19, enrolled during active disease. Read as DNA, the sequence is TGTGCCAGCAGCTGGGGTTGGCTAGCGGGAGATTACGATACGCAGTATTTT. Its protein is CASSWGWLAGDYDTQYF.